This T cell receptor beta chain was recorded in a study of molecular identifiers for immune sequencing clone quantification (dated by TCRdb to between 2018 and 2020). Notes on the research overall: For a replicate experiment, RNA from around 20,000 or 100,000 naive CD8 T cells was divided into five aliquots, of which four were sequenced. This methods study used CD8 T cells to benchmark TCR RNA copy counting and molecular-identifier clustering-based TCR repertoire sequencing (MIDCIRS).

Libraries came from PCR. TCRdb records NextSeq 500 as the sequencer. Preparation of bulk TCR libraries followed a previously described approach, with the TCR primers listed in Table S5. Purification of total RNA was performed with the Qiagen AllPrep DNA/RNA kit. Reads from multiple sequencing runs of the same library were pooled before analysis. In the original analysis: Reads were retained only if the reads had an exact TCR constant sequence, and the retained reads were trimmed to 150 nt and grouped according to their 12-nt molecular barcodes. Reads in each barcode group were sub-clustered using a 15% Levenshtein threshold, and a quality-weighted consensus sequence was built for each RNA molecule. Non-functional sequences were filtered out, along with any lower-count sequence sitting one edit away from another sequence. Barcode sub-clusters with fewer than 20% of the maximum read count were removed, based on fitting two negative binomial distributions. TCRdb reworked the public reads: Q25 trimming with fastp, MiXCR clone assembly, productive beta chains retained. Every entry covers one CDR3 protein and lists the most common genes and DNA from its rows. The V and J calls, along with clone size, are taken from TCRdb and not from the paper's own processing. Counted in this sample were 80,000 to 130,000 distinct CDR3 sequences; roughly a third of them appeared once. Around 3.9% of the sample is held by the ten biggest clonotypes.

Libraries of naive CD8 T cells were built from about 19,000 to 1,100,000 sorted cells, with 10%, 30% or 50% of the purified RNA used. Naive CD8 T cells were FACS-sorted as CD8+CD4-CCR7+CD45RA+ on a BD FACSAria II into RLT Plus buffer. To test detection sensitivity, Jurkat RNA equal to some 11 TCR copies was added to samples of roughly 19,000-1,100,000 naive CD8 T cells. Enrichment of CD8 T cells was done with RosetteSep CD8+ T Cell Enrichment Cocktail plus Ficoll-Paque, and ACK red cell lysis came afterward. Study-wide findings and limitations: Modeling gave approximately 3 recovered TCR RNA copies per cell versus roughly 10 by digital PCR, implying approximately 30% capture efficiency. Even against a background of about a million naive CD8 T cells, spiked-in Jurkat TCR RNA amounting to a single cell's worth was reported to be detectable. Without barcode sub-clustering, chimeric consensus sequences inflated TCR diversity; chimeras reached as high as 47%. Naive libraries contained spiked-in Jurkat TCR RNA (roughly ten copies' worth), which is not part of the donor repertoire. Clones above 20 RNA copies held over 97% of molecules in CMV-specific effector cells but under 1% in naive cells. Highly expanded clone sizes could be underestimated because identical TCR molecules may share a barcode.

Taken from cysteine to phenylalanine, the CDR3 has 16 residues. This entry keeps only the CDR3 DNA: 48 bases, framed from base 1. According to the germline V gene, CDR1 reads SNHLY and CDR2 reads FYNNEI. V is trimmed back by 5 bases and J by 5 bases, and the junction contains 7 bases that no gene match accounts for. This clonotype was picked up many times. What antigen it recognizes has not been identified. No base-level quality is on record; no much larger clone is a single base apart. This receptor chain uses TRBV2 and TRBJ2-3; a stretch of 13 junction bases matches TRBD2. The sequence was collected from a human donor in good health. Some libraries in this study had Jurkat cell RNA spiked in. Sequenced sample: naive CD8+ T cells from blood, with Jurkat cell RNA spiked in. The intended sense of this specimen's cell subset or site label: FACS-sorted CD8+CD4-CCR7+CD45RA+ naive T cells. This receptor has the CDR3 CASSKLAGGPKDTQYF. The nucleotide sequence is TGTGCCAGCAGTAAACTAGCGGGAGGGCCGAAAGATACGCAGTATTTT.